This TCR beta chain appears in the sequencing data of a study of blood T cells in healthy people across ages. Germline-derived CDR1 and CDR2 are LGHNA and YNFKEQ. This CDR3 contains 16 residues. V was cut by 0 bases and J by 0 bases, with 9 bases left in between. Findings of the study overall: Greater diversity and more naive CD4+ cells were seen in long-lived donors than in aged donors.

A second PCR, run for roughly 7 to 11 cycles, used a sample-barcoded 5' primer plus a J-beta primer mix. The template-switch adaptor, which had 12 random nucleotides, put a tag on each cDNA molecule. In TCRdb, the 5' RACE reads were re-called with MiXCR into one record per CDR3 protein. The sample has about 1,400,000 distinct CDR3 sequences; roughly 40% are singletons. This clonotype was counted only a few times. The antigen is not known. The sequenced material came from blood. The source is a woman in her late teens or twenties in good health. The chain couples TRBV4-2 to TRBJ2-1; D is undetermined. In DNA, the CDR3 is TGTGCCAGCAGCCAAGATGCCGACGTCTCCTACAATGAGCAGTTCTTC. Its protein product is CASSQDADVSYNEQFF.